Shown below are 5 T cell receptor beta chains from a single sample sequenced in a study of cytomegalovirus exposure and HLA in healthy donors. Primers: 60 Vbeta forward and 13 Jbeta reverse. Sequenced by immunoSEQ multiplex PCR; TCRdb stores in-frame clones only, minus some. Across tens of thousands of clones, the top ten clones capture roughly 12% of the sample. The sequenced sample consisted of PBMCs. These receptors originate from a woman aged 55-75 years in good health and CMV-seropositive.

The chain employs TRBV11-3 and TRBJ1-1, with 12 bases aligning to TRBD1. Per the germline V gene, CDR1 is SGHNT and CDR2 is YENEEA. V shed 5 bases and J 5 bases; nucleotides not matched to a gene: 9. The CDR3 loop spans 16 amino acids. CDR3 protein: CASSPPGTGGRTEAFF. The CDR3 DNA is TGTGCCAGCAGCCCCCCAGGGACAGGGGGCAGGACTGAAGCTTTCTTT.

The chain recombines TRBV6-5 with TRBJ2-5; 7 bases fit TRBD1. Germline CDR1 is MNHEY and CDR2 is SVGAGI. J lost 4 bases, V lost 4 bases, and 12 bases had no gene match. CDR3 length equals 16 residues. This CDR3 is CASSFKTGTERETQYF. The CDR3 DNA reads TGTGCCAGCAGTTTTAAAACCGGGACAGAAAGAGAGACCCAGTACTTC.

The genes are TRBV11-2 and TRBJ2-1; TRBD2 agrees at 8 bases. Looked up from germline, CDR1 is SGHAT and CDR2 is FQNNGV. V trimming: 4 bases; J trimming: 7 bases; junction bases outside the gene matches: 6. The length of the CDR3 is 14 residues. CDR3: CASSSWGGGNEQFF. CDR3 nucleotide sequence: TGTGCCAGCAGCTCCTGGGGCGGGGGGAATGAGCAGTTCTTC.

CDR3: CASSLGPGESPQHF. Written as DNA, the CDR3 is TGTGCCAGCAGCCTCGGGCCGGGGGAATCGCCCCAGCATTTT. The chain carries TRBV7-9 and TRBJ1-5; perhaps TRBD1 as D (5 bases). CDR3 size: 14 residues. CDR1 is SEHNR, CDR2 FQNEAQ, per germline (reference sequence). V was trimmed by 5 bases and J by 9 bases, leaving 17 bases between them. The full variable domain, its missing parts supplied by reference TRBV7-9 and TRBJ1-5, is DTGVSQNPRHKITKRGQNVTFRCDPISEHNRLYWYRQTLGQGPEFLTYFQNEAQLEKSRLLSDRFSAERPKGSFSTLEIQRTEQGDSAMYLCASSLGPGESPQHFGDGTRLSIL.

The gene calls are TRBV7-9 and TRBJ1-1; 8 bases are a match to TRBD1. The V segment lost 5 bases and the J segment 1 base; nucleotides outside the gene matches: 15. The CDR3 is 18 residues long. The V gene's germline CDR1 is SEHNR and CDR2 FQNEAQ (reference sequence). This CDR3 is CASSPGRGRGTGNTEAFF. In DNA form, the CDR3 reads TGTGCCAGCAGCCCCGGTCGGGGAAGGGGGACAGGGAACACTGAAGCTTTCTTT.